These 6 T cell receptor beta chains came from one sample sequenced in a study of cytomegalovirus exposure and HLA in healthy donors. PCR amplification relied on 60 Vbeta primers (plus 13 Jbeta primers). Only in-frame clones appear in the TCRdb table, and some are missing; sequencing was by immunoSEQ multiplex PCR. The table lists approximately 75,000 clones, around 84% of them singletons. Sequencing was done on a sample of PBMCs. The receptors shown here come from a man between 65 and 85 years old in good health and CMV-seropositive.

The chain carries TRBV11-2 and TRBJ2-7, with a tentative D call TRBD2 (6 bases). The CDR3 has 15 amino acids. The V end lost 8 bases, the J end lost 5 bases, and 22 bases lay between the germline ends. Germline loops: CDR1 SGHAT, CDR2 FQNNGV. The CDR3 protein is CASAEYRGTRNEQYF. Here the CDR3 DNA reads TGTGCCAGCGCCGAGTACAGAGGGACTCGGAACGAGCAGTACTTC.

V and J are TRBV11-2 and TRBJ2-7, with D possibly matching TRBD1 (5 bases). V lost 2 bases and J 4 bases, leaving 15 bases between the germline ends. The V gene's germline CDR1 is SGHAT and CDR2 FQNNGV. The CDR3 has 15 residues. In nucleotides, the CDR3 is TGTGCCAGCAGCTTAAGCACAGGTATCGTTTACGAGCAGTACTTC. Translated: CASSLSTGIVYEQYF.

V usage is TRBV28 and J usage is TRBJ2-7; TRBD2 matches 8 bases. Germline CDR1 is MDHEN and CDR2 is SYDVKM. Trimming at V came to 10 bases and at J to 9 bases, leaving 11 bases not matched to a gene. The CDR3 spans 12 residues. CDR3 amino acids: CATAPSGGSQYF. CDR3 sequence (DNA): TGTGCCACCGCTCCAAGCGGGGGCTCGCAGTACTTC. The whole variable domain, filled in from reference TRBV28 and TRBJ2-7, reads DVKVTQSSRYLVKRTGEKVFLECVQDMDHENMFWYRQDPGLGLRLIYFSYDVKMKEKGDIPEGYSVSREKKERFSLILESASTNQTSMYLCATAPSGGSQYFGPGTRLTVT.

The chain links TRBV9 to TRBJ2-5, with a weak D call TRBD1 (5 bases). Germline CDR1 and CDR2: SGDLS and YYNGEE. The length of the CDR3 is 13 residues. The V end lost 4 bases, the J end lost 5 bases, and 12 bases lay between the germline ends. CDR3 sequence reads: CASSPGALETQYF. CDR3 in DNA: TGTGCCAGCAGCCCTGGGGCCCTGGAGACCCAGTACTTC.

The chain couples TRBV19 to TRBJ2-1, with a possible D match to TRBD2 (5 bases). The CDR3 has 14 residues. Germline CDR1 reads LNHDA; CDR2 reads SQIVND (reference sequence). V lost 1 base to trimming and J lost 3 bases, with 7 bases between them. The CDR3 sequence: CASSIGGLYNEQFF. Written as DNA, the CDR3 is TGTGCCAGTAGTATAGGCGGACTCTACAATGAGCAGTTCTTC.

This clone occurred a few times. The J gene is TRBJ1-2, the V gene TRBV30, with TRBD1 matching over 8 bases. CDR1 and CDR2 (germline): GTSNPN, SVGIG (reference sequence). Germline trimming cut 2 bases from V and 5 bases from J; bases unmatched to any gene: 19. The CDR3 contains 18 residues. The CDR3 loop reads CAWSWKDRVLIDQYGYTF. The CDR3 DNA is TGTGCCTGGAGTTGGAAGGACAGGGTATTGATCGATCAGTATGGCTACACCTTC.